The T cell receptor (beta chain) under discussion was sequenced for a study of T cell changes during pregnancy in multiple sclerosis. Sequenced by immunoSEQ multiplex PCR; TCRdb stores in-frame clones only, minus some. The repertoire holds 90,000 to 100,000 clones, with 90% to 95% as singletons. Per the germline V gene, CDR1 is MNHEY and CDR2 is SVGAGI. This CDR3 is built from 14 residues. Trimming took off 6 bases at V and 0 bases at J, with 9 bases between the two ends. This rearrangement joins TRBV6-5 to TRBJ1-3, with TRBD1 as a possible D gene (5 bases). The TCR sequence derives from a female donor with multiple sclerosis, enrolled in a pregnancy study. Sequencing used peripheral blood, obtained in the first trimester of pregnancy. As DNA, the CDR3 is TGTGCCAGCAGGGCTACAGGCTCTGGAAACACCATATATTTT. It encodes CASRATGSGNTIYF.